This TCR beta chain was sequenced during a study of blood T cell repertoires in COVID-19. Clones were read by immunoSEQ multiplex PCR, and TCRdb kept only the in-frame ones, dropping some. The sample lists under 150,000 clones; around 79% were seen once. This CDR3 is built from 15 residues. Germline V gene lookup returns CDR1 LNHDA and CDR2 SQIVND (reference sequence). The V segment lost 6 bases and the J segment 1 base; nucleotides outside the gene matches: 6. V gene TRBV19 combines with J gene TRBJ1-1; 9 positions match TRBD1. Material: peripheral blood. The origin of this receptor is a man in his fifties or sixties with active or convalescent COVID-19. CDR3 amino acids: CASRPQDRGNTEAFF. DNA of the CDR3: TGTGCCAGTAGGCCCCAGGACAGGGGGAACACTGAAGCTTTCTTT.